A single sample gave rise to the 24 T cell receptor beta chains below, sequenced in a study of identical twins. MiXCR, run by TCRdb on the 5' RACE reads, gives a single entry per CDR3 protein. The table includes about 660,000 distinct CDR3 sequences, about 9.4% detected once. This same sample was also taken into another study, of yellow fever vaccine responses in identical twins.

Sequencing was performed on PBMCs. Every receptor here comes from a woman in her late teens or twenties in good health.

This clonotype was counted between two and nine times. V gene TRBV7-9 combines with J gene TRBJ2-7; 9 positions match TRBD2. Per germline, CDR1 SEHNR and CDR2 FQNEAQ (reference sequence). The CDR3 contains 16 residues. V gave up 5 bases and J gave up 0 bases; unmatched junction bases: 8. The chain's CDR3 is CASSPARGGASYEQYF. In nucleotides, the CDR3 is TGTGCCAGCAGCCCCGCGCGCGGGGGGGCCTCCTACGAGCAGTACTTC. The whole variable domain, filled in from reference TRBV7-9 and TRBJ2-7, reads DTGVSQNPRHKITKRGQNVTFRCDPISEHNRLYWYRQTLGQGPEFLTYFQNEAQLEKSRLLSDRFSAERPKGSFSTLEIQRTEQGDSAMYLCASSPARGGASYEQYFGPGTRLTVT.

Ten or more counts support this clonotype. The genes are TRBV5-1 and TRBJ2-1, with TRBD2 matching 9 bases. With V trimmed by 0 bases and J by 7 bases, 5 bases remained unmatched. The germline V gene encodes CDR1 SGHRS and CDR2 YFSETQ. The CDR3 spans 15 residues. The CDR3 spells CASSLASGNRNEQFF. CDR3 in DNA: TGCGCCAGCAGCTTGGCTAGCGGGAATCGTAATGAGCAGTTCTTC.

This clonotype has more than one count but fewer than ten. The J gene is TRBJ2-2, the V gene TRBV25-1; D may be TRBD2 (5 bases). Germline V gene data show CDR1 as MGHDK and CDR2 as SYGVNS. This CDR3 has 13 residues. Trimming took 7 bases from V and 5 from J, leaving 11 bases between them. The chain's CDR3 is CASTRPGTGELFF. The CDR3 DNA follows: TGTGCCAGCACAAGACCGGGAACCGGGGAGCTGTTTTTT.

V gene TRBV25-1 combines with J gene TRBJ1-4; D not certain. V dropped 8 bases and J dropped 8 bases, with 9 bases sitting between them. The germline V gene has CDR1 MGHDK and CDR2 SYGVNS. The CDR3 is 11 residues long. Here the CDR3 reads CASFQREKLFF. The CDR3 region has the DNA TGTGCCAGCTTCCAGAGGGAAAAACTGTTTTTT. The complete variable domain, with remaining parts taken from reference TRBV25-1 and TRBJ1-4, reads EADIYQTPRYLVIGTGKKITLECSQTMGHDKMYWYQQDPGMELHLIHYSYGVNSTEKGDLSSESTVSRIRTEHFPLTLESARPSHTSQYLCASFQREKLFFGSGTQLSVL.

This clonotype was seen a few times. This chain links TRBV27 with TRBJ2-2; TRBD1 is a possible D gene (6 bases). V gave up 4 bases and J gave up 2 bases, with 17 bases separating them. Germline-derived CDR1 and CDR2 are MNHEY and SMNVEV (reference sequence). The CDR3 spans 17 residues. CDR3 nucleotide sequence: TGTGCCAGCAGTTCCTGGGGTACAGGGCTTAACACCGGGGAGCTGTTTTTT. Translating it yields CASSSWGTGLNTGELFF.

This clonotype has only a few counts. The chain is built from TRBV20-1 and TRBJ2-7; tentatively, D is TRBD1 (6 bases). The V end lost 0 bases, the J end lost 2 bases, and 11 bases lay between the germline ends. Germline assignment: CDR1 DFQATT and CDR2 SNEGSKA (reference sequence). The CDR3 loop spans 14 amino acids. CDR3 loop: CSARDAAGAYEQYF. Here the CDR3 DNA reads TGCAGTGCTAGAGATGCGGCAGGGGCCTACGAGCAGTACTTC.

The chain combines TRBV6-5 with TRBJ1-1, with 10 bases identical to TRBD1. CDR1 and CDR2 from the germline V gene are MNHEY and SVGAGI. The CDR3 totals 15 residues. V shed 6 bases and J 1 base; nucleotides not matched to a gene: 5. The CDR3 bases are TGTGCCAGCAGATACGACAGGGGGCGGAACACTGAAGCTTTCTTT. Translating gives CASRYDRGRNTEAFF.

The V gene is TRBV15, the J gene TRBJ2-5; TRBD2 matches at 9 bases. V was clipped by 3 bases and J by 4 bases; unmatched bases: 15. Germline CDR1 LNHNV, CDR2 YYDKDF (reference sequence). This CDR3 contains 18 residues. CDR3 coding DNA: TGTGCCACCAGCAGCCTCCGTGGTGAGCGGGGGGCCGGAGAGACCCAGTACTTC. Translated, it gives CATSSLRGERGAGETQYF. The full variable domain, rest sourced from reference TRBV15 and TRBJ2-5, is DAMVIQNPRYQVTQFGKPVTLSCSQTLNHNVMYWYQQKSSQAPKLLFHYYDKDFNNEADTPDNFQSRRPNTSFCFLDIRSPGLGDTAMYLCATSSLRGERGAGETQYFGPGTRLLVL.

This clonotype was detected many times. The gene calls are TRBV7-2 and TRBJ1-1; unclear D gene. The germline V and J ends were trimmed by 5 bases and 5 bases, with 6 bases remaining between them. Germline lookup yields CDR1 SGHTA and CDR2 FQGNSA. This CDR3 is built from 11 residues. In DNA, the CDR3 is TGTGCCAGCAGCCCACTAACTGAAGCTTTCTTT. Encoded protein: CASSPLTEAFF.

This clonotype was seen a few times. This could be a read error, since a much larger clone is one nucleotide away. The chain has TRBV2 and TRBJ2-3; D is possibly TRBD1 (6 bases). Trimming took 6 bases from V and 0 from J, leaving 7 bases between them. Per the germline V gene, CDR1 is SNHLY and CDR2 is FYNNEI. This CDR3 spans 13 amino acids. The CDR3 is CASRQGSTDTQYF. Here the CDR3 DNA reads TGTGCCAGCAGGCAGGGGAGCACAGATACGCAGTATTTT.

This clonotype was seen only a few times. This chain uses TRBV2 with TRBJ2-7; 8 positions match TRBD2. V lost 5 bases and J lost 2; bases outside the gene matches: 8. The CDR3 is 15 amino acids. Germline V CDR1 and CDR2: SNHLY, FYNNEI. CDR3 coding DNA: TGTGCCAGCAGTACGTCTCCCGGGGGGGCCTACGAGCAGTACTTC. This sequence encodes CASSTSPGGAYEQYF. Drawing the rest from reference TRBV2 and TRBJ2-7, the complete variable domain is EPEVTQTPSHQVTQMGQEVILRCVPISNHLYFYWYRQILGQKVEFLVSFYNNEISEKSEIFDDQFSVERPDGSNFTLKIRSTKLEDSAMYFCASSTSPGGAYEQYFGPGTRLTVT.

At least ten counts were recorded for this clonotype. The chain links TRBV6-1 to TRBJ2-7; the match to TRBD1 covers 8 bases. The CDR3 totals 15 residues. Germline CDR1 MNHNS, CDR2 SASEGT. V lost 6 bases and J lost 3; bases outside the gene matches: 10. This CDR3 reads CASRSPGQANYEQYF. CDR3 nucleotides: TGTGCCAGCAGATCTCCGGGACAGGCAAACTACGAGCAGTACTTC.

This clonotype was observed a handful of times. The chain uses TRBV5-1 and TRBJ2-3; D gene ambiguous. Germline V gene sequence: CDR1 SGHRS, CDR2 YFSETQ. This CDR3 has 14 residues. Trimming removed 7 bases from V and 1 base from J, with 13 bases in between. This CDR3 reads CASAEAIGTDTQYF. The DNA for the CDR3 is TGCGCCAGCGCAGAGGCTATCGGCACAGATACGCAGTATTTT.

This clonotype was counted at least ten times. DNA for the CDR3: TGTGCCAGCAGCATCCGGACACCCCAGGGGGCGAAGGGCTACACCTTC. This sequence encodes CASSIRTPQGAKGYTF. This sequence joins TRBV6-2 or TRBV6-3 and TRBJ1-2; 8 bases are shared with TRBD1. The CDR3 is 16 amino acids. Germline CDR1 reads MNHEY; CDR2 reads SVGEGT. V gave up 6 bases and J gave up 8 bases; unmatched junction bases: 17.

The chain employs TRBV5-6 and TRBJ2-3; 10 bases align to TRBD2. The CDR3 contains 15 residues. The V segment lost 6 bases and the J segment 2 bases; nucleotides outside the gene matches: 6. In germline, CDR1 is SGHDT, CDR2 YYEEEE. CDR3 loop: CASNLGLADTDTQYF. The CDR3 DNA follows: TGTGCCAGCAACCTCGGACTAGCGGACACAGATACGCAGTATTTT.

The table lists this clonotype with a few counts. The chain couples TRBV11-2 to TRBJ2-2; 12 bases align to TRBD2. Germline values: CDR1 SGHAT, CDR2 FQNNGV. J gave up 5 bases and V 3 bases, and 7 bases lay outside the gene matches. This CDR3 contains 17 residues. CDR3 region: CASSFPTSGRGTGELFF. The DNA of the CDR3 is TGTGCCAGCAGCTTCCCGACTAGCGGGAGAGGGACCGGGGAGCTGTTTTTT.

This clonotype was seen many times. The CDR3 sequence is CSARRGVLPDEQYF. CDR3 nucleotides: TGCAGTGCTAGGAGAGGGGTTCTCCCCGACGAGCAGTACTTC. This chain connects TRBV20-1 to TRBJ2-7; D assignment may be TRBD1 or TRBD2 (5 bases each). The CDR3 runs 14 residues. V lost 3 bases and J lost 5, with 17 bases in between. The germline CDR1 and CDR2 sequences are DFQATT and SNEGSKA (reference sequence).

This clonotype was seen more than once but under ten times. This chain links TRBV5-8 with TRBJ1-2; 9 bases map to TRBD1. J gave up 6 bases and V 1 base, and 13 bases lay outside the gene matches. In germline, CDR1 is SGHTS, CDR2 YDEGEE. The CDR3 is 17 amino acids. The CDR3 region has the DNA TGTGCCAGCAGCTTGAGGGGACAGGGAGGACGAGTGGATGGCTACACCTTC. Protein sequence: CASSLRGQGGRVDGYTF.

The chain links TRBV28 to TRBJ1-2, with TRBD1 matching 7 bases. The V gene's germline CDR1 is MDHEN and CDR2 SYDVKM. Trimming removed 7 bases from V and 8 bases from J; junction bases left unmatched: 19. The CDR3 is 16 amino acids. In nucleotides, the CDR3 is TGTGCCAGCACCCAGACGACCCAGGACAGGCGAGAGGGCTACACCTTC. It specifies CASTQTTQDRREGYTF.

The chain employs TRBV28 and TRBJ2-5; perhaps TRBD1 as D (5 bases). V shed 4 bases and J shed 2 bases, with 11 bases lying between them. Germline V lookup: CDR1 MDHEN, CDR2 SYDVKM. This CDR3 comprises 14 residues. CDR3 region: CASSSTARQETQYF. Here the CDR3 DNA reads TGTGCCAGCAGTTCGACAGCGCGACAAGAGACCCAGTACTTC.

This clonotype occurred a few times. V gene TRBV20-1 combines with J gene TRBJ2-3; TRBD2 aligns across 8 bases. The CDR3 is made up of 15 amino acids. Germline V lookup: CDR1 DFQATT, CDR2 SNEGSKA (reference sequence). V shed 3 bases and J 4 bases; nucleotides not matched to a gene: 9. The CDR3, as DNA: TGCAGTGCTAGGGGTGGTAGCGGGGCCCCAGATACGCAGTATTTT. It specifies CSARGGSGAPDTQYF.

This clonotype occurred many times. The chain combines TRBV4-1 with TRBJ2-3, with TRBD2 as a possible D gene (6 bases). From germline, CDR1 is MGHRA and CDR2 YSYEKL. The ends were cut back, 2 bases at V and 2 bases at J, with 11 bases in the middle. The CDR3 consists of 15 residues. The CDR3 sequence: CASSQRAGYTDTQYF. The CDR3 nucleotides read TGCGCCAGCAGCCAAAGGGCGGGGTACACAGATACGCAGTATTTT.

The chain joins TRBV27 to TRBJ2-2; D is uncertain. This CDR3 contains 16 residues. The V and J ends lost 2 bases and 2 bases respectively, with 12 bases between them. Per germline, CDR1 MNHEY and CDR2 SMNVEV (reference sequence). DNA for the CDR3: TGTGCCAGCAGTTTACTCGACAAGTTTAACACCGGGGAGCTGTTTTTT. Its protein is CASSLLDKFNTGELFF.

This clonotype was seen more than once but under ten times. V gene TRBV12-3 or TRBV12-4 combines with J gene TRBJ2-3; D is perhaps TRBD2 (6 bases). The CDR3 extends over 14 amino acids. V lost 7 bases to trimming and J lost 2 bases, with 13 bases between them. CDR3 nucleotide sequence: TGTGCCAGCATTGCCGGCGGGACCACAGATACGCAGTATTTT. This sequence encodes CASIAGGTTDTQYF.